A single sample gave rise to the 3 T cell receptor beta chains below, sequenced in a study of T-cell memory formation after mild COVID-19. TCRdb called the 5' RACE reads again in MiXCR, with one record for every CDR3 protein. The table shows approximately 560,000 distinct CDR3 sequences, with around 15% occurring only once. The source material was PBMCs or a T cell subset sorted from them (not recorded which). The source of these receptors is an adult woman who had mild COVID-19 (a few samples of this study predate the infection). Cell type and time point are not known.

The chain recombines TRBV12-3 or TRBV12-4 with TRBJ2-3; a possible D gene is TRBD2 (5 bases). Trimming cost V 1 base and J 6 bases, with 8 bases left between them. The CDR3 sequence is 13 residues long. The CDR3 sequence is CASSLGWRDTQYF. The CDR3 DNA reads TGTGCCAGCAGTTTAGGCTGGAGGGATACGCAGTATTTT.

This clonotype has at least ten counts. This chain uses TRBV5-1 with TRBJ2-1; TRBD2 matches 8 bases. V was pared by 5 bases and J by 0 bases, with 1 base of the junction left unmatched. The CDR3 totals 14 residues. The V gene's germline CDR1 is SGHRS and CDR2 YFSETQ. CDR3 nucleotides: TGCGCCAGCAGTCTAGCGGGCTCCTACAATGAGCAGTTCTTC. Translating gives CASSLAGSYNEQFF.

This clonotype was counted between two and nine times. This rearrangement joins TRBV2 to TRBJ1-5; TRBD1 is a possible D gene (5 bases). The germline gives CDR1 SNHLY, CDR2 FYNNEI. Trimming stripped 4 bases from V and 7 bases from J, with 8 bases between. The CDR3 extends over 12 amino acids. CDR3 region: CASSGGRQPQHF. The CDR3 nucleotides are TGTGCCAGCAGTGGGGGGAGGCAGCCCCAGCATTTT.